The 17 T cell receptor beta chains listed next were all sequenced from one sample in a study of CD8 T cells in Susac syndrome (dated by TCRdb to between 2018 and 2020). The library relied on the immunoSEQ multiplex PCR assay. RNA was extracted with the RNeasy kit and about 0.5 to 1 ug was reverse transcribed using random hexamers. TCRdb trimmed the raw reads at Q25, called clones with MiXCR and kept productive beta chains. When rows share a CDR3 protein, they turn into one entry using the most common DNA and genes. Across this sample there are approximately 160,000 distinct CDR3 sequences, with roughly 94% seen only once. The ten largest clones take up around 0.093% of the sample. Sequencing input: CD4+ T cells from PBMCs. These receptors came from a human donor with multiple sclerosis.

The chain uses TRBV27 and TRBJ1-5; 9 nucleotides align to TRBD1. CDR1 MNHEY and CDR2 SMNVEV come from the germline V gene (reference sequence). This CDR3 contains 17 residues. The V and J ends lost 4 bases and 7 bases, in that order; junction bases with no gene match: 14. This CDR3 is CASSSAYGQGRLQPQHF. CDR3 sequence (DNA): TGTGCCAGCAGTTCAGCCTATGGACAGGGGCGGCTCCAGCCCCAGCATTTT.

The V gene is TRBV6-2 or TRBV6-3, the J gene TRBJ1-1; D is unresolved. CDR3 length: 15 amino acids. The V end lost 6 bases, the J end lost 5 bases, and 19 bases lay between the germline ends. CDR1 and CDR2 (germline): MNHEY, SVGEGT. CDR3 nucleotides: TGTGCCAGCAGGCCTGCTGACACCAGTGGGACTGAAGCTTTCTTT. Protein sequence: CASRPADTSGTEAFF.

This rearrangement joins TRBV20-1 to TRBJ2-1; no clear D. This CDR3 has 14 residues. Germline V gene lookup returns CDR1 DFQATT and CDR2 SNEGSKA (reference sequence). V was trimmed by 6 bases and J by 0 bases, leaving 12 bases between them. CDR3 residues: CSANVGSSYNEQFF. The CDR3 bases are TGCAGTGCCAATGTCGGCTCCTCCTACAATGAGCAGTTCTTC.

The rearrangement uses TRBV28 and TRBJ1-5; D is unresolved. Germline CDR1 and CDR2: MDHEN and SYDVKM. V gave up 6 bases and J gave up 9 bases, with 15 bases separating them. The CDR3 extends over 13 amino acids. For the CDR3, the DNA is TGTGCCAGCAGCCTCGGACCCACCCCGCCCCAGCATTTT. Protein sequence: CASSLGPTPPQHF.

CDR3 residues: CASSDPTGSETQYF. The CDR3 DNA is TGTGCCAGCAGTGATCCCACAGGGTCAGAGACCCAGTACTTC. This rearrangement joins TRBV2 to TRBJ2-5, with D perhaps TRBD1 (6 bases). V lost 3 bases to trimming and J lost 4 bases, with 12 bases between them. The CDR3 is made up of 14 amino acids. CDR1 and CDR2 (germline): SNHLY, FYNNEI.

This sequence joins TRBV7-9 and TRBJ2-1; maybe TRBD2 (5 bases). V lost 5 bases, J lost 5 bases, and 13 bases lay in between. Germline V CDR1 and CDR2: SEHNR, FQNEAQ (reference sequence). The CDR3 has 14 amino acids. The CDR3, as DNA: TGTGCCAGCAGCGGACGCCGGGGAAACAATGAGCAGTTCTTC. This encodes CASSGRRGNNEQFF. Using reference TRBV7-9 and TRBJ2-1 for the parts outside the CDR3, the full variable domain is DTGVSQNPRHKITKRGQNVTFRCDPISEHNRLYWYRQTLGQGPEFLTYFQNEAQLEKSRLLSDRFSAERPKGSFSTLEIQRTEQGDSAMYLCASSGRRGNNEQFFGPGTRLTVL.

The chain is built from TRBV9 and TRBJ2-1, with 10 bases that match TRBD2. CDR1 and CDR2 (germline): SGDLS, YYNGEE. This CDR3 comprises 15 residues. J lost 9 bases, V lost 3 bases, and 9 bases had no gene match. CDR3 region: CASSGLIAGGSEQFF. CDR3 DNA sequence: TGTGCCAGCAGCGGACTCATAGCGGGAGGCAGTGAGCAGTTCTTC.

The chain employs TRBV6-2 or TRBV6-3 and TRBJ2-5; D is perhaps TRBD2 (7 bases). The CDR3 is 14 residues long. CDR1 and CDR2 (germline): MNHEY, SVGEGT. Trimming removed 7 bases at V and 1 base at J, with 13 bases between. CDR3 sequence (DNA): TGTGCCAGCAAGCGGGACATCCTCCAAGAGACCCAGTACTTC. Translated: CASKRDILQETQYF.

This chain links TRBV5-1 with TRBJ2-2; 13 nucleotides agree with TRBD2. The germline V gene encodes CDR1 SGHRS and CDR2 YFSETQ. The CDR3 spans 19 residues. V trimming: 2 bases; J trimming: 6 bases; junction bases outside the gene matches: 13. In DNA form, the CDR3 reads TGCGCCAGCAGCTTTGACCCCACGGGACTAGCGGGAACCGCCGGGGAGCTGTTTTTT. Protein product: CASSFDPTGLAGTAGELFF. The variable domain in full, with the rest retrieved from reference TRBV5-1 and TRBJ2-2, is KAGVTQTPRYLIKTRGQQVTLSCSPISGHRSVSWYQQTPGQGLQFLFEYFSETQRNKGNFPGRFSGRQFSNSRSEMNVSTLELGDSALYLCASSFDPTGLAGTAGELFFGEGSRLTVL.

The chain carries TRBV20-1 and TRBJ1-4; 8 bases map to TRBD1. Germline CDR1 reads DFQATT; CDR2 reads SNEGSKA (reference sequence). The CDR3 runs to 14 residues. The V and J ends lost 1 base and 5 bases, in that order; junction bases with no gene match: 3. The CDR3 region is CSARGQGANEKLFF. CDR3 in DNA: TGCAGTGCTAGAGGGCAGGGGGCGAATGAAAAACTGTTTTTT.

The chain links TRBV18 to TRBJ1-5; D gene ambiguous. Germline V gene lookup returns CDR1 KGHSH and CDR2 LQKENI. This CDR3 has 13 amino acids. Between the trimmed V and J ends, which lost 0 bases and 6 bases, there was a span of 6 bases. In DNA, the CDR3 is TGTGCCAGCTCACCACCAGGTGGTCAGCCCCAGCATTTT. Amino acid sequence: CASSPPGGQPQHF.

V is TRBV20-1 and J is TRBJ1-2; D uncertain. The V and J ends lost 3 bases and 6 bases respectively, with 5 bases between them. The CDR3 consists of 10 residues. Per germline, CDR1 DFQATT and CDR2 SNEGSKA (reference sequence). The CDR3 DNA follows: TGCAGTGCTAGTCCCGATGGCTACACCTTC. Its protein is CSASPDGYTF.

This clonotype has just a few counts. The CDR3 region has the DNA TGCAGCTTTGGGACGTCCCTCTACGAGCAGTACTTC. This gives the protein CSFGTSLYEQYF. The chain has TRBV29-1 and TRBJ2-7; D may match TRBD1 or TRBD2 (5 bases each). V was clipped by 8 bases and J by 3 bases, with 14 bases between them. The CDR3 contains 12 residues. Germline lookup yields CDR1 SQVTM and CDR2 ANQGSEA.

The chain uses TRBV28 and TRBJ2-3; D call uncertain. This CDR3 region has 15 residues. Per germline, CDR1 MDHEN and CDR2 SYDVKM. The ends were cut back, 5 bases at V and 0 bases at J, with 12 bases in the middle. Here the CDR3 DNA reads TGTGCCAGCAGTCGACGTATTCCTAGCACAGATACGCAGTATTTT. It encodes CASSRRIPSTDTQYF.

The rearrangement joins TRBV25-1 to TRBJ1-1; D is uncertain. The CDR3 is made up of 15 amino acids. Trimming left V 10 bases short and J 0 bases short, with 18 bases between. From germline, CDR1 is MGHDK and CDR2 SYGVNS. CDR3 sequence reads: CATRPPTLMNTEAFF. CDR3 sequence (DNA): TGTGCCACCCGACCACCTACATTAATGAACACTGAAGCTTTCTTT. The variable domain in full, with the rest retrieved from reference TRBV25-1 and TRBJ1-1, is EADIYQTPRYLVIGTGKKITLECSQTMGHDKMYWYQQDPGMELHLIHYSYGVNSTEKGDLSSESTVSRIRTEHFPLTLESARPSHTSQYLCATRPPTLMNTEAFFGQGTRLTVV.

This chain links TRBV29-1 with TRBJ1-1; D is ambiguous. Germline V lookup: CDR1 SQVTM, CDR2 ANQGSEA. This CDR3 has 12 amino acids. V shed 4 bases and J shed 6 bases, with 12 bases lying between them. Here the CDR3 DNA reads TGCAGCGTTGTTGGCAGCTACGCTGAAGCTTTCTTT. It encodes CSVVGSYAEAFF. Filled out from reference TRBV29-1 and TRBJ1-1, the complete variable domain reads SAVISQKPSRDICQRGTSLTIQCQVDSQVTMMFWYRQQPGQSLTLIATANQGSEATYESGFVIDKFPISRPNLTFSTLTVSNMSPEDSSIYLCSVVGSYAEAFFGQGTRLTVV.

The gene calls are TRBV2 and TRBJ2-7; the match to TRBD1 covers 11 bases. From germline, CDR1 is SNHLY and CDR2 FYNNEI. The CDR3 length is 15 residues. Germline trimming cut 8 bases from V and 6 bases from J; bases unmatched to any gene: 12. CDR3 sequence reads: CASQKPGTGGSEQYF. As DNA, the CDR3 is TGTGCCAGCCAGAAACCGGGGACAGGGGGGTCCGAGCAGTACTTC.